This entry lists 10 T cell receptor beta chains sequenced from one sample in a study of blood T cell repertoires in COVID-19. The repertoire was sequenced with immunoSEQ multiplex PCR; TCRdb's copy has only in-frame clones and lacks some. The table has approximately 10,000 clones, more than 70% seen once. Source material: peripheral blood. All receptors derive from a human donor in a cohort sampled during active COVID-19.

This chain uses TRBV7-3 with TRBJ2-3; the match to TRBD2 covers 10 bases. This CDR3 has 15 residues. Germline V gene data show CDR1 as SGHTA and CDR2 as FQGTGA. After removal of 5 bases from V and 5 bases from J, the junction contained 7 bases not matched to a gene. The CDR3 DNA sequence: TGTGCCAGCAGCGACCTAGCGGGAGAGGTAGATACGCAGTATTTT. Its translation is CASSDLAGEVDTQYF. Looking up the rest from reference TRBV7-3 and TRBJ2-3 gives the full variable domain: GAGVSQTPSNKVTEKGKYVELRCDPISGHTALYWYRQSLGQGPEFLIYFQGTGAADDSGLPNDRFFAVRPEGSVSTLKIQRTERGDSAVYLCASSDLAGEVDTQYFGPGTRLTVL.

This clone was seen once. The CDR3 sequence: CASSSSSGWETQYF. The CDR3 nucleotides read TGTGCCAGCAGCTCCAGTAGCGGGTGGGAGACCCAGTACTTC. The rearrangement joins TRBV5-5 to TRBJ2-5; 7 bases line up with TRBD2. After removal of 3 bases from V and 5 bases from J, the junction contained 7 bases not matched to a gene. The germline V gene encodes CDR1 SGHKS and CDR2 YYEKEE (reference sequence). This CDR3 is 14 amino acids long.

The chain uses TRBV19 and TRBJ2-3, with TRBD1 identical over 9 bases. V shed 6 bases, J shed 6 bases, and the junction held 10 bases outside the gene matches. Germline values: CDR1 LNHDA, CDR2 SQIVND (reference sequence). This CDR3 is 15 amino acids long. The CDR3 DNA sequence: TGTGCCAGTAGGAAAAAACAGGGGGCGCAGGATACGCAGTATTTT. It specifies CASRKKQGAQDTQYF. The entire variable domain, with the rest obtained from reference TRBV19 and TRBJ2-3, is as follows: DGGITQSPKYLFRKEGQNVTLSCEQNLNHDAMYWYRQDPGQGLRLIYYSQIVNDFQKGDIAEGYSVSREKKESFPLTVTSAQKNPTAFYLCASRKKQGAQDTQYFGPGTRLTVL.

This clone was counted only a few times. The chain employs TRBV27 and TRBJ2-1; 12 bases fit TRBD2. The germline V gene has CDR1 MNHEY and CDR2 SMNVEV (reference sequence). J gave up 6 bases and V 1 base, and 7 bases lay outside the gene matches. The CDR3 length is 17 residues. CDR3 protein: CASSLLASGRAGNEQFF. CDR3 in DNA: TGTGCCAGCAGTTTATTGGCTAGCGGGAGGGCTGGCAATGAGCAGTTCTTC.

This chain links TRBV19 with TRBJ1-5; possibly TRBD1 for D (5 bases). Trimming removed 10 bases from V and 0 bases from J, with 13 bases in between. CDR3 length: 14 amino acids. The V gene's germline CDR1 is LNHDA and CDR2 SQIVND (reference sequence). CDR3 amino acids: CATWGRISNQPQHF. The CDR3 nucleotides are TGTGCCACCTGGGGGAGGATTAGCAATCAGCCCCAGCATTTT.

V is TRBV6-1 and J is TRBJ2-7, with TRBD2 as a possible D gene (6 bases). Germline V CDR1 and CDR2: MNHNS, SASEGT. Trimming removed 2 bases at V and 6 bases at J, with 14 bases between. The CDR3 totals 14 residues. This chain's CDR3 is CASSERRGPAEQYF. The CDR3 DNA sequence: TGTGCCAGCAGTGAAAGGAGGGGCCCAGCCGAGCAGTACTTC.

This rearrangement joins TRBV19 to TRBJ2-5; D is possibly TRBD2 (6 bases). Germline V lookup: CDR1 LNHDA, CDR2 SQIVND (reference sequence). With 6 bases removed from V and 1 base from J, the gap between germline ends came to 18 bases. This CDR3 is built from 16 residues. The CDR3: CASSDWGGPFQETQYF. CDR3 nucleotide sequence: TGTGCCAGTAGCGATTGGGGAGGACCTTTCCAAGAGACCCAGTACTTC.

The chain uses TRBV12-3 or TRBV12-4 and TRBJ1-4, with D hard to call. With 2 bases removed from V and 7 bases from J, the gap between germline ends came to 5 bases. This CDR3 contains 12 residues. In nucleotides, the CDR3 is TGTGCCAGCAGTTTATCGGGTGAAAAACTGTTTTTT. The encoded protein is CASSLSGEKLFF.

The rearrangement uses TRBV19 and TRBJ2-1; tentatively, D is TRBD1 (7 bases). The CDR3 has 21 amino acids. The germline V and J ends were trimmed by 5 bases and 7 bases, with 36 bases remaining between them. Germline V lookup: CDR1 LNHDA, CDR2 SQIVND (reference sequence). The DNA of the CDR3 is TGTGCCAGTAGTCACCGAAGGACAGGCAGCTTCTACCGGGAGAGCGGGAATGAGCAGTTCTTC. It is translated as CASSHRRTGSFYRESGNEQFF. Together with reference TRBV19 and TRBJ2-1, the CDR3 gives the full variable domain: DGGITQSPKYLFRKEGQNVTLSCEQNLNHDAMYWYRQDPGQGLRLIYYSQIVNDFQKGDIAEGYSVSREKKESFPLTVTSAQKNPTAFYLCASSHRRTGSFYRESGNEQFFGPGTRLTVL.

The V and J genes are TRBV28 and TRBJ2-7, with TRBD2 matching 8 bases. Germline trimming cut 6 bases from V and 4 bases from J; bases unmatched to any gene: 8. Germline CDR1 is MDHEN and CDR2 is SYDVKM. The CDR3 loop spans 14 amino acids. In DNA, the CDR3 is TGTGCCAGCAGGTTTCAAGCGGGAGCTTACGAGCAGTACTTC. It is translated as CASRFQAGAYEQYF.